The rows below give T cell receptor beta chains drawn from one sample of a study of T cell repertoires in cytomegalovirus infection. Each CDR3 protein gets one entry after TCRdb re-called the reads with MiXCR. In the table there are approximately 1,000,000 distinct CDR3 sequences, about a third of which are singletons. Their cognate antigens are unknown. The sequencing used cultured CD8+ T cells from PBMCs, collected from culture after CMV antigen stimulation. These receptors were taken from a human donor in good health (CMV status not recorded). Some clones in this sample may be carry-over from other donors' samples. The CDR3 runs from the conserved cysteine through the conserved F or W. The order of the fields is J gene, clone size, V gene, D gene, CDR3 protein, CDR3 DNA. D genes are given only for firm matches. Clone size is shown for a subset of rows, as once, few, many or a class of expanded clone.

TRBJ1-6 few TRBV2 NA CASSEEAGNSPLHF TGTGCCAGCAGTGAGGAAGCGGGGAATTCACCCCTCCACTTT
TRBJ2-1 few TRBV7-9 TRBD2 CASSLVGSGGPYNEQFF TGTGCCAGCAGCTTAGTAGGTAGCGGGGGCCCTTACAATGAGCAGTTCTTC
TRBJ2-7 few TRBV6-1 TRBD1 CASKPWTGHYEQYF TGTGCCAGCAAACCGTGGACAGGGCACTACGAGCAGTACTTC
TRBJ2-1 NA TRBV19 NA CASRYGGAHNEQFF TGTGCCAGTAGGTACGGAGGAGCTCACAATGAGCAGTTCTTC
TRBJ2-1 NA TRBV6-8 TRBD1 CASSYPGYAVGTGGYNEQFF TGTGCCAGCAGTTACCCTGGTTATGCGGTTGGAACAGGGGGGTACAATGAGCAGTTCTTC
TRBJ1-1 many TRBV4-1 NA CASSQDRRNTEAFF TGTGCCAGCAGCCAAGATAGACGGAACACTGAAGCTTTCTTT
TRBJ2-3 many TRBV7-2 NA CASSYSGRNTDTQYF TGTGCCAGCAGCTACTCGGGACGAAACACAGATACGCAGTATTTT
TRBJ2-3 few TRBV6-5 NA CASSYRIDTDTQYF TGTGCCAGCAGTTACCGAATCGACACAGATACGCAGTATTTT
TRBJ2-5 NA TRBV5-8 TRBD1 CASSFGQGSETQYF TGTGCCAGCAGCTTTGGACAGGGAAGTGAGACCCAGTACTTC
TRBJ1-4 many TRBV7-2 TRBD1 CASSLEVWGQGHPYSF TGTGCCAGCAGCTTAGAGGTTTGGGGACAGGGACATCCGTACTCTTTT
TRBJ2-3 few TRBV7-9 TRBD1 CASSFGTGEGDTQYF TGTGCCAGCAGCTTCGGGACAGGGGAGGGTGATACGCAGTATTTT
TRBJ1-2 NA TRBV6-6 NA CASSYSAGGALDGYTF TGTGCCAGCAGTTACTCGGCGGGGGGGGCCTTGGATGGCTACACCTTC
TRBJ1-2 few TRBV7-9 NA CASSTHGGPNYGYTF TGTGCCAGCAGCACCCATGGAGGGCCGAACTATGGCTACACCTTC
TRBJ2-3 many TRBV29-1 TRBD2 CSGGTSASDTQYF TGCAGCGGCGGGACTAGCGCGTCAGATACGCAGTATTTT
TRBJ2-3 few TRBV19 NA CASSPGGVADTQYF TGTGCCAGTAGTCCAGGAGGGGTGGCAGATACGCAGTATTTT
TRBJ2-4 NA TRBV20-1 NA CSARGYSRAKNIQYF TGCAGTGCTAGGGGTTACAGTCGAGCCAAAAACATTCAGTACTTC
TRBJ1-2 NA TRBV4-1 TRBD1 CASSQDKSTGGTIGYTF TGCGCCAGCAGCCAAGATAAATCGACAGGGGGAACTATTGGCTACACCTTC
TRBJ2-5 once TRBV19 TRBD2 CASSIGAGTSGFETQYF TGTGCCAGTAGTATAGGGGCGGGGACTAGCGGGTTTGAGACCCAGTACTTC
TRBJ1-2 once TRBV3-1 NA CASNQVGQGDGYTF TGTGCCAGCAACCAAGTGGGGCAGGGTGACGGCTACACCTTC
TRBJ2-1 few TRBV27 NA CASSLLGFYNEQFF TGTGCCAGCAGTTTATTGGGCTTCTACAATGAGCAGTTCTTC
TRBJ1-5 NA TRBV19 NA CASTEEGQGGQPQHF TGTGCCAGTACCGAAGAGGGGCAGGGAGGTCAGCCCCAGCATTTT
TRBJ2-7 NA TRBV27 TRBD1 CASSLSRTGSYEQYF TGTGCCAGCAGTTTAAGCCGGACAGGGTCCTACGAGCAGTACTTC
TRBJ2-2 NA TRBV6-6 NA CASSYQGSGTGELFF TGTGCCAGCAGTTACCAAGGGTCGGGCACCGGGGAGCTGTTTTTT
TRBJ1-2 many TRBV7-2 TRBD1 CASSTDRVPYGYTF TGTGCCAGCAGCACTGACAGGGTACCCTATGGCTACACCTTC
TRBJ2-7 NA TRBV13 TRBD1 CASSLGSGGFHEQYF TGTGCCAGCAGCTTAGGCTCAGGGGGCTTCCACGAGCAGTACTTC
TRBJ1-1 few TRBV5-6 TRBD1 CASSFRQGAAEAFF TGTGCCAGCAGCTTTCGACAGGGTGCCGCTGAAGCTTTCTTT
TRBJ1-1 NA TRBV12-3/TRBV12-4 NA CASSVTETTEAFF TGTGCCAGCAGTGTGACGGAAACCACTGAAGCTTTCTTT
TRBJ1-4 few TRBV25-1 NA CASSGDSLWELGEKLFF TGTGCCAGCAGTGGGGATTCTCTCTGGGAGTTAGGTGAAAAACTGTTTTTT
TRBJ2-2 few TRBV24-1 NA CATSDGLETNTGELFF TGTGCCACCAGTGATGGGTTGGAGACGAACACCGGGGAGCTGTTTTTT
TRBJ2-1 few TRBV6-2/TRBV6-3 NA CASSYTLGGPSYNEQFF TGTGCCAGCAGTTACACCCTCGGGGGTCCATCCTACAATGAGCAGTTCTTC
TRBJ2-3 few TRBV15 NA CATSRRETGSGQYF TGTGCCACCAGCAGAAGAGAAACAGGGAGTGGGCAGTATTTT
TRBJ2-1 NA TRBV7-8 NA CASSFEKRRANEQFF TGTGCCAGCAGCTTTGAGAAAAGGAGGGCCAATGAGCAGTTCTTC
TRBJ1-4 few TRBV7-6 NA CASSLAPTYAGVKLFF TGTGCCAGCAGCTTAGCGCCAACATATGCTGGGGTAAAACTGTTTTTT
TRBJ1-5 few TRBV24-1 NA CATSDLIQEYQPQHF TGTGCCACCAGTGATTTGATTCAGGAGTATCAGCCCCAGCATTTT
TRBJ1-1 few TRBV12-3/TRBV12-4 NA CASSLNPAGPNTEAFF TGTGCCAGCAGTTTAAACCCGGCAGGGCCCAACACTGAAGCTTTCTTT
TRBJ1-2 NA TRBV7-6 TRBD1 CASSLGRGRYYGYTF TGTGCCAGCAGCTTAGGCAGGGGGCGTTACTATGGCTACACCTTC